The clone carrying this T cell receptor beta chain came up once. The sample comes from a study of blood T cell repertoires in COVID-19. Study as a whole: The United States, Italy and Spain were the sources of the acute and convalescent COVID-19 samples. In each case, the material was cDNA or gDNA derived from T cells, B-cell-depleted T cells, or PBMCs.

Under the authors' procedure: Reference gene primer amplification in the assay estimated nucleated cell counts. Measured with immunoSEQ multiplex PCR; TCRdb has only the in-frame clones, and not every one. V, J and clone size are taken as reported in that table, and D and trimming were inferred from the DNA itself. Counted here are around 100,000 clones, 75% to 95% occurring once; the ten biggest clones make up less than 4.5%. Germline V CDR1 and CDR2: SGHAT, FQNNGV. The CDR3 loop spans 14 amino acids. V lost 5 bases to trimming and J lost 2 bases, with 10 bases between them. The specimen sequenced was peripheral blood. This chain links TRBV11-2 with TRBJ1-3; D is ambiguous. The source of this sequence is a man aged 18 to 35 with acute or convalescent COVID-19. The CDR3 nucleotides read TGTGCCAGCAGCCCCGACAACGCTGGAAACACCATATATTTT. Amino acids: CASSPDNAGNTIYF.